The rows below give T cell receptor beta chains drawn from one sample of a study of cytomegalovirus exposure and HLA in healthy donors. TCRdb's copy holds only in-frame clones and misses some; the assay was immunoSEQ multiplex PCR. The data show 100,000 to 120,000 clones, more than 85% seen once. The sample was PBMCs. The origin of the receptors is a woman under 30 in good health and CMV-seropositive. CDR3s include the opening cysteine and the closing phenylalanine or tryptophan. The D gene is left open where the match is weak. Expanded clones get a size class; other rows say once, few or many, or leave the size out.

.	.	TRBV5-1	TRBJ2-2	TGCGCCAGCAGATCCGGTACCGGGGAGCTGTTTTTT	CASRSGTGELFF
TRBD2	.	TRBV29-1	TRBJ2-1	TGCAGCGTTGAGGTGGGACTAGCATATTATGAGCAGTTCTTC	CSVEVGLAYYEQFF
.	.	TRBV28	TRBJ1-2	TGTGCCAGCAGTTTATCTTTTAACTATGGCTACACCTTC	CASSLSFNYGYTF
.	.	TRBV7-8	TRBJ1-5	TGTGCCAGCAGCTTGTCCGCGGGGAGGACGCAGCCCCAGCATTTT	CASSLSAGRTQPQHF
TRBD1	.	TRBV10-3	TRBJ1-2	TGTGCCATCAGTGAGGAGGGGGCTCGAGGCTACACCTTC	CAISEEGARGYTF
.	.	TRBV27	TRBJ1-2	TGTGCCAGCAGTCCCGCCACCAAGGGGGGCTACACCTTC	CASSPATKGGYTF
.	few	TRBV18	TRBJ2-7	TGTGCCAGCTCACACACCCGGGGAGCGGAATCCTACGAGCAGTACTTC	CASSHTRGAESYEQYF
TRBD1	.	TRBV5-1	TRBJ1-5	TGCGCCAGCAGCTTGGGCCCTCAGGGGGGCGGTCAGCCCCAGCATTTT	CASSLGPQGGGQPQHF
TRBD2	.	TRBV2	TRBJ2-3	TGTGCCAGCAGGACGACCTCGGGCGGGGGATCAGATACGCAGTATTTT	CASRTTSGGGSDTQYF
.	.	TRBV15	TRBJ1-3	TGTGCCACCACATACTCCCTGTCTGGAAACACCATATATTTT	CATTYSLSGNTIYF
.	.	TRBV9	TRBJ2-2	TGTGCCAGCAGCGTAGGGACATTGAACACCGGGGAGCTGTTTTTT	CASSVGTLNTGELFF
.	.	TRBV5-1	TRBJ2-7	TGCGCCAGCAGCGGACAGAACTCCTACGAGCAGTACTTC	CASSGQNSYEQYF
.	.	TRBV28	TRBJ1-6	TGTGCCAGCAGTCTAAAATCACCCCTCCACTTT	CASSLKSPLHF
.	.	TRBV4-1	TRBJ2-3	TGCGCCAGCAGCCAAGCAGGATTGAAAGATACGCAGTATTTT	CASSQAGLKDTQYF
TRBD1	.	TRBV9	TRBJ1-5	TGTGCCAGCAGCTTACGACAGGGTGGTCAGCCCCAGCATTTT	CASSLRQGGQPQHF
.	.	TRBV4-1	TRBJ1-4	TGCGCCAGCAGCCTTCGAGAGGGAAAACTGTTTTTT	CASSLREGKLFF
.	.	TRBV14	TRBJ1-1	TGTGCCAGCAGCCCCGGGGGGGCTTTGAACACTGAAGCTTTCTTT	CASSPGGALNTEAFF
.	.	TRBV6-5	TRBJ2-3	TGTGCCAGCAGCCGACTTAGAGATACGCAGTATTTT	CASSRLRDTQYF
.	once	TRBV7-6	TRBJ2-2	TGTGCCAGCAGCTTAAGTGCGATCGGCGGGGGCCAAAACACCGGGGAGCTGTTTTTT	CASSLSAIGGGQNTGELFF
TRBD2	.	TRBV7-9	TRBJ2-7	TGTGCCAGCAGCTTACTAGCGGGATCCTACGAGCAGTACTTC	CASSLLAGSYEQYF
TRBD1	once	TRBV28	TRBJ2-7	TGTGCCAGCAGGTCACAGGGGAAGGATCGCGAGCAGTACTTC	CASRSQGKDREQYF
.	.	TRBV28	TRBJ2-7	TGTGCCAGCATTTCCCGGTCCACCTACGAGCAGTACTTC	CASISRSTYEQYF
.	.	TRBV7-5	TRBJ2-3	TGTGTCAGGGCGGGGGACTATACGCAGTATTTT	CVRAGDYTQYF
TRBD1	.	TRBV2	TRBJ1-1	TGTGCCAGCAGCCAGCAGGGGGAAACTGAAGCTTTCTTT	CASSQQGETEAFF
TRBD1	.	TRBV9	TRBJ2-5	TGTGCCAGCAGCCCGGGGACAGGGTTGTTGGAGACCCAGTACTTC	CASSPGTGLLETQYF
TRBD1	.	TRBV12-5	TRBJ1-1	TGTGCTAGTGGTTTGGAGCCAGGGGGTGAAGCTTTCTTT	CASGLEPGGEAFF
TRBD2	.	TRBV6-5	TRBJ2-7	TGTGCCAGCACTAGGACTAGCGGGGGATTCTACGAGCAGTACTTC	CASTRTSGGFYEQYF
.	once	TRBV5-4	TRBJ1-4	TGTGCCAGCAGCTTGAAGCAAGGACACTATGAAAAACTGTTTTTT	CASSLKQGHYEKLFF
.	.	TRBV6-5	TRBJ2-7	TGTGCCAGCAGTTACTCCTACGCAGGGGCCACCTACGAGCAGTACTTC	CASSYSYAGATYEQYF
TRBD2	.	TRBV30	TRBJ2-1	TGTGCCTGGAGTGCAGGGACTAGCGGCGGTTCTGAGCAGTTCTTC	CAWSAGTSGGSEQFF
.	.	TRBV19	TRBJ1-1	TGTGCCAGTAGTAAAAGTGCAGGCATGAACACTGAAGCTTTCTTT	CASSKSAGMNTEAFF
.	.	TRBV7-6	TRBJ1-6	TGTGCCAGCAGCCCGGCGGCACTCGGAACCTATAATTCACCCCTCCACTTT	CASSPAALGTYNSPLHF
.	.	TRBV5-1	TRBJ2-7	TGCGCCAGCAGCTTGAAGTGGGACAAGAACTACGAGCAGTACTTC	CASSLKWDKNYEQYF
TRBD1	.	TRBV9	TRBJ2-3	TGTGCCAGCAGCTCTCGTAGAGGGGGCAGGCACGGTGCGTATACGCAGTATTTT	CASSSRRGGRHGAYTQYF
.	few	TRBV6-1	TRBJ1-6	TGTGCCAGCAGTGAAGCCCTCCGTTCACCCCTCCACTTT	CASSEALRSPLHF
TRBD1	.	TRBV27	TRBJ2-2	TGTGCCAGCAGGCTACAGGGGGCTTCGGACACCGGGGAGCTGTTTTTT	CASRLQGASDTGELFF
.	.	TRBV14	TRBJ2-6	TGTGCCAGCAGCGCCAGGAGACAGGAGATCTCTGGGGCCAACGTCCTGACTTTC	CASSARRQEISGANVLTF
.	.	TRBV6-5	TRBJ1-2	TGTGCCAGCAGGATCCGGGGTAGCGGCTACACCTTC	CASRIRGSGYTF
.	.	TRBV11-1	TRBJ2-7	TGTGCCAGCAGCTTAGTTGGCGGAGACCTTTACGAGCAGTACTTC	CASSLVGGDLYEQYF
.	.	TRBV10-1	TRBJ2-3	TGCGCCAGCAGTCCTTCTAGAGGTCGCACAGATACGCAGTATTTT	CASSPSRGRTDTQYF
.	.	TRBV27	TRBJ1-5	TGTGCCAGCAGTCCCACCACAGGGACCCTCAATCAGCCCCAGCATTTT	CASSPTTGTLNQPQHF
TRBD1	.	TRBV2	TRBJ2-7	TGTGCCAGCAGGATGGACAGGAGCTCCTACGAGCAGTACTTC	CASRMDRSSYEQYF
.	.	TRBV6-6	TRBJ2-5	TGTGCCAGCAGTTACATGGGTACAGGGTCAGAGACCCAGTACTTC	CASSYMGTGSETQYF
.	.	TRBV5-6	TRBJ1-6	TGTGCCAGCAGCCTTAGTGGGGGAGGGTATTCACCCCTCCACTTT	CASSLSGGGYSPLHF
TRBD2	.	TRBV30	TRBJ2-7	TGTGCCTGGAGTTCCGGCAGAAGCGGGAGACACGAGCAGTACTTC	CAWSSGRSGRHEQYF
TRBD1	.	TRBV5-5	TRBJ2-7	TGTGCCAGCAGCTCGCTAGAGGGACAGGGGGCTGCAGTGCAGCACTTC	CASSSLEGQGAAVQHF
TRBD1	.	TRBV19	TRBJ1-1	TGTGCCAGTAGGTACAGGGGTGACACTGAAGCTTTCTTT	CASRYRGDTEAFF
TRBD1	.	TRBV5-1	TRBJ2-1	TGCGCCAGCAGCATCGGACAGGTCACCCACAATGAGCAGTTCTTC	CASSIGQVTHNEQFF
TRBD2	.	TRBV5-1	TRBJ2-5	TGCGCCAGCAGCCCACTAGCGGGAGCCCAAGAGACCCAGTACTTC	CASSPLAGAQETQYF
.	once	TRBV11-3	TRBJ2-6	TGTGCCAGCAGCTTGACGAGGGCTGGGGCCAACGTCCTGACTTTC	CASSLTRAGANVLTF
.	.	TRBV5-6	TRBJ2-7	TGTGCCAGCAGCGAGCGTCATGGAAGCTCCTACGAGCAGTACTTC	CASSERHGSSYEQYF
TRBD2	once	TRBV11-3	TRBJ2-7	TGTGCCAGCGGGGGACTAGCGGGGGAATACTCCTACGAGCAGTACTTC	CASGGLAGEYSYEQYF
TRBD1	few	TRBV18	TRBJ1-2	TGTGCCAGCTCACCCGGACAGGCAGACCTCAGAAGAGGCTACACCTTC	CASSPGQADLRRGYTF
TRBD2	.	TRBV4-1	TRBJ2-7	TGCGCCAGCAGCCATGCGACTAGCGGCAGATCCTACGAGCAGTACTTC	CASSHATSGRSYEQYF
.	.	TRBV11-3	TRBJ1-1	TGTGCCAGCAGTTCACAGGGAGAAAACACTGAAGCTTTCTTT	CASSSQGENTEAFF
.	.	TRBV27	TRBJ2-2	TGTGCCAGCAGTTTGGCCACTGGGGGGAGCACCGGGGAGCTGTTTTTT	CASSLATGGSTGELFF
TRBD2	.	TRBV29-1	TRBJ2-7	TGCAGCGTTGTCGGGACTAGCGGTTACGAGCAGTACTTC	CSVVGTSGYEQYF
.	once	TRBV6-1	TRBJ1-5	TGTGCCAGCAGCTACCGGACGGACTACAATCAGCCCCAGCATTTT	CASSYRTDYNQPQHF
.	few	TRBV28	TRBJ1-5	TGTGCCAGCAGTTTAGCGGGATTAAATCAGCCCCAGCATTTT	CASSLAGLNQPQHF